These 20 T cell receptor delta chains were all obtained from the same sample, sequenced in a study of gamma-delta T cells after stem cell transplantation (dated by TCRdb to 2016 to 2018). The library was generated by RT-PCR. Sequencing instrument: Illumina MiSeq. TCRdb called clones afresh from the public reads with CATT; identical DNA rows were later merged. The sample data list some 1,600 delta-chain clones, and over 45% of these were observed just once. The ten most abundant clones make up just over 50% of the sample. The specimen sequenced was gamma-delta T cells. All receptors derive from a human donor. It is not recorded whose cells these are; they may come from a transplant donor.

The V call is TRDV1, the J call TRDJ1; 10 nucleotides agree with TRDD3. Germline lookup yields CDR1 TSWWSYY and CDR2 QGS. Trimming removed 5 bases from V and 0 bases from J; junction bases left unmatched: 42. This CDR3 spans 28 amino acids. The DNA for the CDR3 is TGTGCTCTTGGGAAGGGCGAAACCCAGGTTAGACAATTCCCCCTCATTTTACTGGGGGATGCAGACACCGATAAACTCATCTTT. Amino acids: CALGKGETQVRQFPLILLGDADTDKLIF.

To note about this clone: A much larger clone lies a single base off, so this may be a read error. The CDR3 DNA sequence: TGTTCCTGTGACAATCTACTCGGCGAGGGGGGGGCCGATAAACTCATCTTT. Translation gives CSCDNLLGEGGADKLIF. The chain carries TRDV2 and TRDJ1, with D perhaps TRDD3 (5 bases). Germline V gene sequence: CDR1 GEAIGNYY, CDR2 EKD. This CDR3 is built from 17 residues.

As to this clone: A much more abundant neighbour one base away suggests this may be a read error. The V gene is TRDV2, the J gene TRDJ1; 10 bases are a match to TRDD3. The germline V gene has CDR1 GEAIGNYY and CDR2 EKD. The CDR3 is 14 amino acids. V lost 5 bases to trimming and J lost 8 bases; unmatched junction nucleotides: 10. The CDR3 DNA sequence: TGTGCCTGTGGCACTATTGGGGGATACCAAAAACTCATCTTT. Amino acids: CACGTIGGYQKLIF.

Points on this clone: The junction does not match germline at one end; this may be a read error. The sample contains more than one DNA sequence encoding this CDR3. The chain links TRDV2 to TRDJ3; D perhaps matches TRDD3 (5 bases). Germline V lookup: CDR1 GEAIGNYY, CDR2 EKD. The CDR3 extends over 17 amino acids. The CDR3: CAYTWWLSPWDTRQMFF. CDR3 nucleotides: TGTGCCTACACCTGGTGGCTGAGCCCCTGGGACACACGACAGATGTTTTTC.

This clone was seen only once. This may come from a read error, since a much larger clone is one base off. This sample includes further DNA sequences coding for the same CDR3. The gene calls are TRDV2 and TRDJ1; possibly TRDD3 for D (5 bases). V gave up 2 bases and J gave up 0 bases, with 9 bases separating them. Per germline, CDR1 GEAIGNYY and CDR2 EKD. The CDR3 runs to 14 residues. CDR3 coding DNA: TGTGCCTGTGACAACCTGGGAGACACCGATAAACTCATCTTT. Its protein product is CACDNLGDTDKLIF.

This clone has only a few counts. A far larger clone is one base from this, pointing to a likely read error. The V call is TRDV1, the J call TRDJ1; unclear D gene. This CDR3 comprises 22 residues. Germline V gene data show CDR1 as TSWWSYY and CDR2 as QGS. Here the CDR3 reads CALRDLRLVWFDTPDYTDKLIF. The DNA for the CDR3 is TGTGCTCTTAGGGACTTACGGCTGGTTTGGTTTGACACTCCCGACTACACCGATAAACTCATCTTT.

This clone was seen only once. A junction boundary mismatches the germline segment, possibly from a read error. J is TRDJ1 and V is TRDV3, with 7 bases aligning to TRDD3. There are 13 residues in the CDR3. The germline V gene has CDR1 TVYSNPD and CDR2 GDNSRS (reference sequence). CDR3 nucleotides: TGTGCCTTTGTGGGGGACGACACCGATACACTCATCTTT. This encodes CAFVGDDTDTLIF.

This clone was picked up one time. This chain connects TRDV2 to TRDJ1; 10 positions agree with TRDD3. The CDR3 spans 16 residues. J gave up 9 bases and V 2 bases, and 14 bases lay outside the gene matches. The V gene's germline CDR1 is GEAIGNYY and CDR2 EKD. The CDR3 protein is CACDSILKGDTGELIF. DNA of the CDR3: TGTGCCTGTGACAGCATCCTAAAGGGGGATACGGGGGAACTCATCTTT.

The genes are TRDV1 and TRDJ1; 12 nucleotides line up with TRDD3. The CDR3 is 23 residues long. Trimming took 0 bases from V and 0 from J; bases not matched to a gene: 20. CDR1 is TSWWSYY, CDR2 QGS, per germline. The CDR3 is CALGELRLDWGIPGETYTDKLIF. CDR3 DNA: TGTGCTCTTGGGGAACTCCGCCTCGACTGGGGGATACCGGGGGAAACGTACACCGATAAACTCATCTTT.

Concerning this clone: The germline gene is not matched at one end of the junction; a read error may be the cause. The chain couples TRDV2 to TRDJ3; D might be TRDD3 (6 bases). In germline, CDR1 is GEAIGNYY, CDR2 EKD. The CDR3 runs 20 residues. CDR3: CACDTLGHTQSSCDTRPMFF. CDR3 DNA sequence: TGTGCCTGTGACACGCTGGGGCATACCCAAAGCTCCTGTGACACCCGACCGATGTTTTTC.

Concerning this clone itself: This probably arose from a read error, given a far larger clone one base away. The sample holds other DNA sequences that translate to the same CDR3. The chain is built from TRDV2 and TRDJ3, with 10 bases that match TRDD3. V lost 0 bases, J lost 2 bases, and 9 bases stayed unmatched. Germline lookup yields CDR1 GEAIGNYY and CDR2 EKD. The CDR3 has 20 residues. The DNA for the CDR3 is TGTGCCTGTGACACCGGCGGTGGGGGATACCACCCCTGGGACACCCGACAGATGTTTTTC. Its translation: CACDTGGGGYHPWDTRQMFF.

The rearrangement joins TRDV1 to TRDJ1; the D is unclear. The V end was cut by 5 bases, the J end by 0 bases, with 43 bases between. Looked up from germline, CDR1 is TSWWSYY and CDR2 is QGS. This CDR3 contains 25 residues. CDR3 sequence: CALGNFIPNHPQRVFLGVNTDKLIF. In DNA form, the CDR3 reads TGTGCTCTTGGGAACTTCATTCCAAACCACCCCCAACGCGTGTTCTTAGGGGTTAACACCGATAAACTCATCTTT.

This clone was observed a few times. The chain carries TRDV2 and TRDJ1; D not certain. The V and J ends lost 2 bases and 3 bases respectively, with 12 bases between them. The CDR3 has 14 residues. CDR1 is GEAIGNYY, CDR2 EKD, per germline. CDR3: CACDKVESPDKLIF. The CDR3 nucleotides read TGTGCCTGTGACAAGGTTGAAAGCCCCGATAAACTCATCTTT.

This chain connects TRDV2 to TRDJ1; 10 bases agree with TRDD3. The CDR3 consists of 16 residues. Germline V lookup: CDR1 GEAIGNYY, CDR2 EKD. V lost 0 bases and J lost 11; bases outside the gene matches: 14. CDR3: CACDTAEAGGYTWLIF. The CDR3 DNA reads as TGTGCCTGTGACACCGCTGAAGCTGGGGGATATACTTGGCTCATCTTT.

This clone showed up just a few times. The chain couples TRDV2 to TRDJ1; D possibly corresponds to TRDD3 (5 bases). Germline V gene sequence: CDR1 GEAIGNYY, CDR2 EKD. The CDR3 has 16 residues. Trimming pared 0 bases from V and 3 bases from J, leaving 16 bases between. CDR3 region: CACDTVGGPPADKLIF. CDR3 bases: TGTGCCTGTGACACCGTCGGGGGGCCCCCGGCCGATAAACTCATCTTT.

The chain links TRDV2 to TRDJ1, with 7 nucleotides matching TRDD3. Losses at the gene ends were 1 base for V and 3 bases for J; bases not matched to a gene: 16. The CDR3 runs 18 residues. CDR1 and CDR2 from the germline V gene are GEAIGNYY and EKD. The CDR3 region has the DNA TGTGCCTGTGACACATTAGACGCTGGGGGCCCATTGGCCGATAAACTCATCTTT. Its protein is CACDTLDAGGPLADKLIF.

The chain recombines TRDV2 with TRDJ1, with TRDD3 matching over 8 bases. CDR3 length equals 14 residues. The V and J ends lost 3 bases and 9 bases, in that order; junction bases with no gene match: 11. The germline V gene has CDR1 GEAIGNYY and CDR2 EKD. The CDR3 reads CACDRLGAKGQLIF. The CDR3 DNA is TGTGCCTGTGACCGACTGGGGGCTAAAGGCCAACTCATCTTT.

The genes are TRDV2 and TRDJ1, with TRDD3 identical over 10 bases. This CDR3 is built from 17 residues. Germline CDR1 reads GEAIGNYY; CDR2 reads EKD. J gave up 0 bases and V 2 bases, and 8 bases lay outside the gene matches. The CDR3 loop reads CACDILTGGFYTDKLIF. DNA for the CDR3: TGTGCCTGTGACATCTTAACTGGGGGATTTTACACCGATAAACTCATCTTT.

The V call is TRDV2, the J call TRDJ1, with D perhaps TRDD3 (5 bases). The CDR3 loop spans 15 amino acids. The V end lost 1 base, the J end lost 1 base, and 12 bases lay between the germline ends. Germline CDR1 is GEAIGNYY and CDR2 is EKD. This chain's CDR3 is CACDTLAISTDKLIF. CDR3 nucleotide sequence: TGTGCCTGTGACACACTGGCCATATCCACCGATAAACTCATCTTT.

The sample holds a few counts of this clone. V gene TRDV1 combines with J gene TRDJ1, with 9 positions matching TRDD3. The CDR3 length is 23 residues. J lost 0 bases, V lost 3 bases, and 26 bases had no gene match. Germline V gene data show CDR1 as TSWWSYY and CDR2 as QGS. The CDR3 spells CALGDYPWPGSSLGDTYTDKLIF. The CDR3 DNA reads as TGTGCTCTTGGGGACTACCCCTGGCCCGGGTCTTCACTGGGGGACACTTACACCGATAAACTCATCTTT.